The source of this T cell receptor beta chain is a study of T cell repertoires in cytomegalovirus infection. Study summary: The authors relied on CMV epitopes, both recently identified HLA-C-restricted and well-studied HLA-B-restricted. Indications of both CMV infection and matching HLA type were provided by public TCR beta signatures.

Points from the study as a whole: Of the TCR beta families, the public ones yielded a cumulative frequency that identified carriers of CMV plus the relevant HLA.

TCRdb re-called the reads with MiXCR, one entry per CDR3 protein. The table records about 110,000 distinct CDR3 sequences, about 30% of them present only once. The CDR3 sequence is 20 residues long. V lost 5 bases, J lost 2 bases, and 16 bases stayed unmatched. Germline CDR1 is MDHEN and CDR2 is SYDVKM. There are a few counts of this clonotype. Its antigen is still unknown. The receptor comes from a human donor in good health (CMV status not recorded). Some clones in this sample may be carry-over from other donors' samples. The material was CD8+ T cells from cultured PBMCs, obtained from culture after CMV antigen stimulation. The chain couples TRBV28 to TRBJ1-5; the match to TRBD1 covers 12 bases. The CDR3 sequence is CASSTLPGQGAGVGNQPQHF. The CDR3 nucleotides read TGTGCCAGCAGTACCCTCCCGGGACAGGGGGCGGGAGTCGGCAATCAGCCCCAGCATTTT. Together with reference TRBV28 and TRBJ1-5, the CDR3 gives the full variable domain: DVKVTQSSRYLVKRTGEKVFLECVQDMDHENMFWYRQDPGLGLRLIYFSYDVKMKEKGDIPEGYSVSREKKERFSLILESASTNQTSMYLCASSTLPGQGAGVGNQPQHFGDGTRLSIL.